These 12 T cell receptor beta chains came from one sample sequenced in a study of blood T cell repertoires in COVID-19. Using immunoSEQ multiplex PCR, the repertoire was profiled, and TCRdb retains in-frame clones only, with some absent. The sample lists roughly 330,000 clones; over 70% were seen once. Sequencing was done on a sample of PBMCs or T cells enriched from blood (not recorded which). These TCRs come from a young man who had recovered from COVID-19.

The CDR3 DNA reads as TGTGCCACGAACTCACAACAGGGGGCCCGAGAGACCCAGTACTTC. Translating it yields CATNSQQGARETQYF. The chain has TRBV10-3 and TRBJ2-5, with 9 bases identical to TRBD1. The CDR3 spans 15 residues. Trimming cost V 10 bases and J 4 bases; bases outside gene matches: 13. Germline CDR1 reads ENHRY; CDR2 reads SYGVKD.

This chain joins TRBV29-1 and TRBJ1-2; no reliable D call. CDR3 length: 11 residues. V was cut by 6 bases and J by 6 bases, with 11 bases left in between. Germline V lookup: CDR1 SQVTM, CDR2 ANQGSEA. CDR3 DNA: TGCAGCGTCCTGGGAGGCCATGGCTACACCTTC. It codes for CSVLGGHGYTF.

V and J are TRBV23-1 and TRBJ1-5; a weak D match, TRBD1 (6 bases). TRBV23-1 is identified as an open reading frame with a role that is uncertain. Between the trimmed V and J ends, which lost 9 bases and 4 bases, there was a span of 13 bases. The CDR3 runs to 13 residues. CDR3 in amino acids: CARPSGHNQPQHF. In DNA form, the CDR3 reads TGCGCCAGACCATCGGGACATAATCAGCCCCAGCATTTT.

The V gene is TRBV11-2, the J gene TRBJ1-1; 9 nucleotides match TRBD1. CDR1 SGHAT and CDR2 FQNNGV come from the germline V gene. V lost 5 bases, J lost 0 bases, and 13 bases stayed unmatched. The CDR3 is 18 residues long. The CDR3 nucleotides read TGTGCCAGCAGCCTACAGGGGGCCTTAGGACGCATGAACACTGAAGCTTTCTTT. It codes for CASSLQGALGRMNTEAFF. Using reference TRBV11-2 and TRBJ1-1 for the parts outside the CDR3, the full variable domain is EAGVAQSPRYKIIEKRQSVAFWCNPISGHATLYWYQQILGQGPKLLIQFQNNGVVDDSQLPKDRFSAERLKGVDSTLKIQPAKLEDSAVYLCASSLQGALGRMNTEAFFGQGTRLTVV.

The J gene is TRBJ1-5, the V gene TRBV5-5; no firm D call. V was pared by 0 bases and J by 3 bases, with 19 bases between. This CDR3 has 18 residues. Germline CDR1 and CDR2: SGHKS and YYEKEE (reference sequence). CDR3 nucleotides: TGTGCCAGCAGCTTGGTGTTTGACCGCGGGCCCCCCAATCAGCCCCAGCATTTT. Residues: CASSLVFDRGPPNQPQHF.

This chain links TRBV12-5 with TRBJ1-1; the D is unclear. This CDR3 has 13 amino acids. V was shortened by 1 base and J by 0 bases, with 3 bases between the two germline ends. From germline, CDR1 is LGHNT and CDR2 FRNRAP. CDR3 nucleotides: TGTGCTAGTGGTTTGGGAGTGAACACTGAAGCTTTCTTT. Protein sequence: CASGLGVNTEAFF.

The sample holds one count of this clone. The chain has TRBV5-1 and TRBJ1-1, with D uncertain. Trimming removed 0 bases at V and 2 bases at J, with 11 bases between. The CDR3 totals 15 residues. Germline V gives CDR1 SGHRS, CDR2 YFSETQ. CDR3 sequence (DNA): TGCGCCAGCAGCTTGGCCGCGAGGGTCAACACTGAAGCTTTCTTT. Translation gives CASSLAARVNTEAFF.

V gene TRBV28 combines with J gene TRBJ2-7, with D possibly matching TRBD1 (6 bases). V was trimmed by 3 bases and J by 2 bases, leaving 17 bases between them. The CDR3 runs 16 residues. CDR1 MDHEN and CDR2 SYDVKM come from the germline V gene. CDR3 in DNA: TGTGCCAGCAGTTTCTCGTGGGGCCAGGGGCCCTACGAGCAGTACTTC. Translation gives CASSFSWGQGPYEQYF.

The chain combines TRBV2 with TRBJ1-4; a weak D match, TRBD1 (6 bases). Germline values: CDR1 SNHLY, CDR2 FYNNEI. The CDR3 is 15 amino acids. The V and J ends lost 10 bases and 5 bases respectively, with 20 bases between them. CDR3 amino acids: CATSGIVQGNEKLFF. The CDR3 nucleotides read TGTGCCACTTCCGGAATTGTGCAGGGGAATGAAAAACTGTTTTTT.

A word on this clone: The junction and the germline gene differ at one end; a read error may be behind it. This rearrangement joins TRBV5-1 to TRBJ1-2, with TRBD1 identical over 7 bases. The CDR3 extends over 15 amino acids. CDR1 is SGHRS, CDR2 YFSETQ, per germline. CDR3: CASSPDRDVEWGYAF. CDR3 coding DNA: TGCGCCAGCAGCCCCGACAGGGATGTAGAGTGGGGCTACGCCTTC. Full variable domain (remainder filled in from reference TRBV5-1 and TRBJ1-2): KAGVTQTPRYLIKTRGQQVTLSCSPISGHRSVSWYQQTPGQGLQFLFEYFSETQRNKGNFPGRFSGRQFSNSRSEMNVSTLELGDSALYLCASSPDRDVEWGYAFGSGTRLTVV.

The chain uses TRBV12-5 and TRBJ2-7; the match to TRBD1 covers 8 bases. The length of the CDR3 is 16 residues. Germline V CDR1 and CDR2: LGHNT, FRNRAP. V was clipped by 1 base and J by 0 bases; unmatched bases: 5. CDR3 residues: CASGLAQGDPSYEQYF. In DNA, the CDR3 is TGTGCTAGTGGTTTGGCACAGGGGGACCCCTCCTACGAGCAGTACTTC.

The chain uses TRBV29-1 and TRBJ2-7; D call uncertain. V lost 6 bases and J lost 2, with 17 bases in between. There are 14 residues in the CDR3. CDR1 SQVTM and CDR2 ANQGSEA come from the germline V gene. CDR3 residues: CSVIGQSHTYEQYF. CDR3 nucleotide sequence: TGCAGCGTAATTGGCCAATCACACACCTACGAGCAGTACTTC.